This T cell receptor beta chain was observed in a study of blood T cells in healthy people across ages. The use of a sample-barcoded 5' primer and a J-beta primer mix characterized a second PCR of about 7 to 12 cycles. From the 5' RACE reads, TCRdb called clonotypes with MiXCR, one entry per CDR3 protein. The sample has about 690,000 distinct CDR3 sequences, roughly 43% seen once. This CDR3 spans 14 amino acids. The V and J ends lost 0 bases and 7 bases respectively, with 12 bases between them. Sequenced input: blood. The TCR was taken from a man at least 80 years old in good health. The chain carries TRBV23-1 and TRBJ1-1, with a weak D call TRBD1 (6 bases). TRBV23-1 is identified as an open reading frame with a role that is uncertain. This CDR3 is CASSQSYTGNEAFF. The CDR3 DNA sequence: TGCGCCAGCAGTCAATCGTACACAGGGAATGAAGCTTTCTTT.